These 2 T cell receptor beta chains share one sample of origin, sequenced in a study of T cells in Graves' hyperthyroidism and ophthalmopathy. Using RNA transcripts as the source, TCR beta CDR3 regions were amplified. A first-round RT-PCR of the TCR CDR3 used the HTBI primer set. TCRdb redid the calling of the multiplex PCR reads with MiXCR, one entry per CDR3 protein. The table lists 250,000 to 350,000 distinct CDR3 sequences, over 15% of them singletons, with roughly 33% in the top ten. Sequencing input: blood. The origin of the receptors is a man aged 30 to 39 with Graves' hyperthyroidism.

Note on this clonotype: This clone may be a read error of a much larger clone one base away. The gene calls are TRBV7-2 and TRBJ1-1; D unresolved. Germline V gene lookup returns CDR1 SGHTA and CDR2 FQGNSA. CDR3 length: 15 amino acids. This CDR3 is CASSPRLSSNTEALF. The CDR3 region has the DNA TGTGCCAGCAGCCCACGACTTTCGTCGAACACTGAAGCTCTCTTT.

This clonotype was detected many times. The gene calls are TRBV28 and TRBJ2-7; possible D gene TRBD2, 5 bases. The CDR3 is 13 amino acids. Germline V gene data show CDR1 as MDHEN and CDR2 as SYDVKM. Trimming pared 7 bases from V and 4 bases from J, leaving 14 bases between. For the CDR3, the DNA is TGTGCCAGCAACGACGGGGTAGGTTACGAGCAGTACTTC. Translated: CASNDGVGYEQYF. Supplemented by reference TRBV28 and TRBJ2-7, the full variable domain reads DVKVTQSSRYLVKRTGEKVFLECVQDMDHENMFWYRQDPGLGLRLIYFSYDVKMKEKGDIPEGYSVSREKKERFSLILESASTNQTSMYLCASNDGVGYEQYFGPGTRLTVT.